Listed below are T cell receptor beta chains from one sample, sequenced in a study of CXCR3-negative and CXCR3-positive naive CD8 T cells. TCRdb reanalyzed the 5' RACE reads, giving one entry per CDR3 protein sequence and no DNA. The sample holds around 140,000 distinct CDR3 sequences. Sequenced sample: naive CXCR3- CD8+ T cells from blood. These receptors were collected from a human donor in good health. Some clones in this sample may be carry-over from other donors' samples. CDR3s include the opening cysteine and the closing phenylalanine or tryptophan.

J,V,CDR3
TRBJ2-1,TRBV12-3/TRBV12-4,CASSERTSSYNEQFF
TRBJ2-5,TRBV6-6,CASSYQQLAGFHF
TRBJ1-2,TRBV9,CASSVGSPNYGYTF
TRBJ2-1,TRBV5-6,CASSGDWGDEQFF
TRBJ2-7,TRBV4-1,CASSQDQWLADRYEQYF
TRBJ1-1,TRBV28,CASTTRGPTGNEAFF
TRBJ1-2,TRBV7-9,CASSRDSHPRGYGYTF
TRBJ2-2,TRBV7-9,CASILALAGPSTGELFF
TRBJ2-1,TRBV11-2,CASSPRMASDEQFF
TRBJ2-1,TRBV20-1,CSAELVGPYNEQFF
TRBJ1-1,TRBV30,CAWRQGGGNTEAFF
TRBJ2-3,TRBV6-1,CASTQRGISTDTQYF
TRBJ2-1,TRBV12-3/TRBV12-4,CASSLAHAAGTEQFF
TRBJ2-1,TRBV11-3,CASSQRDRGPYNEQFF
TRBJ1-6,TRBV5-1,CASSLVGDSPLHF
TRBJ2-1,TRBV6-6,CASSYGSATSWEFF
TRBJ1-2,TRBV11-2,CASSLGTAYGYTF
TRBJ2-2,TRBV11-3,CASSLGASRGNTGELFF
TRBJ2-1,TRBV6-5,CASRSSTWDRDSYNEQFF
TRBJ2-1,TRBV24-1,CATSDRAVSYNEQFF
TRBJ1-1,TRBV4-1,CASSQGPALGNTEAFF
TRBJ1-1,TRBV25-1,CASSEVSGKAFF
TRBJ2-2,TRBV13,CASSLTGGRTGELFF
TRBJ2-1,TRBV7-6,CASSPQGWDRDPSNEQFF
TRBJ2-7,TRBV4-2,CASSTDLGSYEQYF
TRBJ2-5,TRBV28,CASRETSGRAQETQYF
TRBJ2-2,TRBV7-9,CASRRDGNTGELFF
TRBJ2-1,TRBV29-1,CSVRTGTAYNEQFF
TRBJ1-1,TRBV29-1,CSVQENTEAFF
TRBJ2-7,TRBV15,CATSPGQGGHEQYF
TRBJ2-1,TRBV7-9,CASSLAGSPDEQFF
TRBJ2-2,TRBV7-8,CASSLRSSGSSGTGELFF
TRBJ2-7,TRBV7-2,CASSLAPRGQLDEQYF
TRBJ2-3,TRBV20-1,CSASIGGDTDTQYF
TRBJ2-7,TRBV27,CASAGNFYEQYF
TRBJ2-1,TRBV28,CASSLKREGPRTYNEQFF
TRBJ2-7,TRBV7-9,CASSPLGQGQADSYEQYF
TRBJ2-1,TRBV7-3,CASSIYGTSFFDEQFF
TRBJ1-4,TRBV12-3/TRBV12-4,CASSALGNEKLFF
TRBJ1-5,TRBV6-1,CASSEPVGGYNQPQHF
TRBJ2-5,TRBV29-1,CSVDVLAGGRETQYF
TRBJ2-7,TRBV28,CASSSSSASGRAGGVSYEQYF
TRBJ2-1,TRBV7-9,CASSFDTGGYNEQFF
TRBJ2-1,TRBV4-3,CASSQEASGGLPYNEQFF
TRBJ2-1,TRBV12-3/TRBV12-4,CASSLRSYNEQFF
TRBJ2-3,TRBV29-1,CSVDSSRGRPDTQYF
TRBJ2-6,TRBV28,CASSPRDIRSGANVLTF